Each of the 24 T cell receptor beta chains below was sequenced from the same sample in a study of OX40 agonist ivuxolimab in advanced cancers. Measured with immunoSEQ multiplex PCR; TCRdb has only the in-frame clones, and not every one. The sample carries 60,000 to 90,000 clones, around 87% recorded once. Material: CD4+ or CD8+ T cells sorted from blood, obtained in a trial of the OX40 agonist ivuxolimab. These receptors were taken from an adult with an advanced solid tumor such as melanoma, head and neck, liver or kidney cancer.

The chain is built from TRBV6-1 and TRBJ2-5; no clear D gene. Deletions cut 11 bases from V and 5 bases from J, with 9 bases between. In germline, CDR1 is MNHNS, CDR2 SASEGT. The CDR3 loop spans 10 amino acids. CDR3 loop: CAALSETQYF. CDR3 nucleotides: TGTGCCGCCCTATCGGAGACCCAGTACTTC.

This rearrangement joins TRBV6-1 to TRBJ2-1; 7 bases fit TRBD2. The CDR3 totals 15 residues. CDR1 and CDR2 (germline): MNHNS, SASEGT. The V gene end was trimmed by 4 bases and the J gene end by 8 bases; junction bases not matched to a gene: 11. DNA for the CDR3: TGTGCCAGCAGTGTATTGAGACAGCGGGGCCATGAGCAGTTCTTC. It is translated as CASSVLRQRGHEQFF.

This clone came up a few times. This sequence joins TRBV6-5 and TRBJ2-2; D tentatively fits TRBD1 or TRBD2 (5 bases each). The CDR3 runs to 14 residues. Germline values: CDR1 MNHEY, CDR2 SVGAGI. The germline V and J ends were trimmed by 4 bases and 3 bases, with 9 bases remaining between them. Here the CDR3 reads CASSSGPDTGELFF. CDR3 in DNA: TGTGCCAGCAGTTCGGGACCGGACACCGGGGAGCTGTTTTTT.

V and J are TRBV19 and TRBJ1-5; no clear D. V lost 4 bases and J 1 base, leaving 11 bases between the germline ends. CDR1 is LNHDA, CDR2 SQIVND, per germline (reference sequence). This CDR3 is 15 amino acids long. CDR3 sequence (DNA): TGTGCCAGTAGTACAGACGAATGGAGCAATCAGCCCCAGCATTTT. Its protein product is CASSTDEWSNQPQHF.

The genes are TRBV4-2 and TRBJ1-4, with D uncertain. V lost 5 bases, J lost 1 base, and 2 bases lay in between. Germline lookup yields CDR1 LGHNA and CDR2 YNFKEQ. This CDR3 has 12 amino acids. The DNA of the CDR3 is TGTGCCAGCAGCAAAACTAATGAAAAACTGTTTTTT. Amino acid sequence: CASSKTNEKLFF.

V and J are TRBV7-2 and TRBJ2-7; D unresolved. This CDR3 spans 15 amino acids. Between the trimmed V and J ends, which lost 5 bases and 1 base, there was a span of 15 bases. From germline, CDR1 is SGHTA and CDR2 FQGNSA. The CDR3 sequence: CASSLYMWGSYEQYF. Written as DNA, the CDR3 is TGTGCCAGCAGCCTTTACATGTGGGGATCCTACGAGCAGTACTTC.

This sequence joins TRBV5-6 and TRBJ2-1; D is undetermined. The CDR3 covers 12 residues. Per the germline V gene, CDR1 is SGHDT and CDR2 is YYEEEE. Trimming cost V 4 bases and J 7 bases, with 9 bases left between them. In DNA form, the CDR3 reads TGTGCCAGCAGCCACGACCGGAATGAGCAGTTCTTC. Its protein product is CASSHDRNEQFF.

This clone has a single count. The chain is built from TRBV25-1 and TRBJ2-7; the match to TRBD1 covers 9 bases. The germline CDR1 and CDR2 sequences are MGHDK and SYGVNS. CDR3 length: 13 residues. Germline trimming cut 4 bases from V and 5 bases from J; bases unmatched to any gene: 3. Here the CDR3 DNA reads TGTGCCAGCAGTGGACAGGGGGGGGACGAGCAGTACTTC. The encoded protein is CASSGQGGDEQYF.

The V call is TRBV2, the J call TRBJ1-2; a weak D match, TRBD1 (6 bases). Germline lookup yields CDR1 SNHLY and CDR2 FYNNEI. V was pared by 3 bases and J by 5 bases, with 22 bases between. The CDR3 contains 17 residues. CDR3 amino acids: CASSEGGALSVGYGYTF. CDR3 DNA: TGTGCCAGCAGTGAGGGGGGGGCCCTTTCCGTTGGGTATGGCTACACCTTC.

The genes are TRBV28 and TRBJ1-5, with 8 bases identical to TRBD1. V dropped 8 bases and J dropped 2; count of bases not matched to a gene: 2. Germline lookup yields CDR1 MDHEN and CDR2 SYDVKM. CDR3 length: 13 residues. The CDR3 protein is CASEDRGNQPQHF. The CDR3 bases are TGTGCCAGCGAGGACAGGGGCAATCAGCCCCAGCATTTT.

The chain uses TRBV7-9 and TRBJ2-4; TRBD2 matches 7 bases. The trim removed 4 bases at V and 6 bases at J, leaving 3 bases unmatched. The CDR3 is 13 amino acids. The V gene's germline CDR1 is SEHNR and CDR2 FQNEAQ (reference sequence). CDR3 loop: CASSSAGRNIQYF. CDR3 nucleotide sequence: TGTGCCAGCAGCTCAGCGGGGCGAAACATTCAGTACTTC. Based on the CDR3 plus reference TRBV7-9 and TRBJ2-4, the full variable domain is DTGVSQNPRHKITKRGQNVTFRCDPISEHNRLYWYRQTLGQGPEFLTYFQNEAQLEKSRLLSDRFSAERPKGSFSTLEIQRTEQGDSAMYLCASSSAGRNIQYFGAGTRLSVL.

The rearrangement joins TRBV7-9 to TRBJ1-5; D is uncertain. From germline, CDR1 is SEHNR and CDR2 FQNEAQ (reference sequence). The CDR3 consists of 14 residues. Trimming took 4 bases from V and 7 from J, leaving 14 bases between them. CDR3 protein: CASSSAGVGQPQHF. As DNA, the CDR3 is TGTGCCAGCAGCTCCGCCGGGGTAGGACAGCCCCAGCATTTT.

This chain connects TRBV4-3 to TRBJ2-1; no clear D gene. The germline CDR1 and CDR2 sequences are LGHNA and YSLEER. The CDR3 contains 12 residues. The V end was cut by 0 bases, the J end by 15 bases, with 12 bases between. The CDR3 here is CASSQDVGTRFF. CDR3 sequence (DNA): TGCGCCAGCAGCCAAGATGTGGGTACTCGGTTCTTC.

V usage is TRBV5-1 and J usage is TRBJ2-3, with D maybe TRBD2 (6 bases). CDR1 and CDR2 (germline): SGHRS, YFSETQ. V lost 4 bases to trimming and J lost 2 bases, with 11 bases between them. This CDR3 is built from 14 residues. The CDR3 nucleotides read TGCGCCAGCAGCCCGACTAGGATCACAGATACGCAGTATTTT. Protein product: CASSPTRITDTQYF.

This chain connects TRBV27 to TRBJ1-2, with TRBD1 matching over 7 bases. CDR1 and CDR2 from the germline V gene are MNHEY and SMNVEV (reference sequence). CDR3 length: 13 amino acids. V was pared by 4 bases and J by 7 bases, with 6 bases of the junction left unmatched. CDR3 sequence: CASSSSRGSGYTF. DNA for the CDR3: TGTGCCAGCAGTTCTTCCAGGGGGAGTGGCTACACCTTC.

This clone has just one count. The chain has TRBV5-6 and TRBJ2-3; a weak D match, TRBD1 (5 bases). Trimming stripped 2 bases from V and 0 bases from J, with 7 bases between. Germline CDR1 and CDR2: SGHDT and YYEEEE. This CDR3 is 14 amino acids long. CDR3 in amino acids: CASSFRQSTDTQYF. CDR3 in DNA: TGTGCCAGCAGCTTTCGACAGAGCACAGATACGCAGTATTTT. Using reference TRBV5-6 and TRBJ2-3 for the parts outside the CDR3, the full variable domain is DAGVTQSPTHLIKTRGQQVTLRCSPKSGHDTVSWYQQALGQGPQFIFQYYEEEERQRGNFPDRFSGHQFPNYSSELNVNALLLGDSALYLCASSFRQSTDTQYFGPGTRLTVL.

The genes are TRBV28 and TRBJ2-6; 9 positions match TRBD1. Germline V gene data show CDR1 as MDHEN and CDR2 as SYDVKM. This CDR3 is built from 20 residues. V lost 3 bases to trimming and J lost 0 bases; unmatched junction nucleotides: 12. In DNA form, the CDR3 reads TGTGCCAGCAGTTTTCCCCTTACCGGGACAGGGTTCTCTGGGGCCAACGTCCTGACTTTC. Protein: CASSFPLTGTGFSGANVLTF. Complete variable domain (other parts from reference TRBV28 and TRBJ2-6): DVKVTQSSRYLVKRTGEKVFLECVQDMDHENMFWYRQDPGLGLRLIYFSYDVKMKEKGDIPEGYSVSREKKERFSLILESASTNQTSMYLCASSFPLTGTGFSGANVLTFGAGSRLTVL.

The chain joins TRBV4-3 to TRBJ1-4; perhaps TRBD1 as D (6 bases). Germline values: CDR1 LGHNA, CDR2 YSLEER. Trimming took 4 bases from V and 5 from J, leaving 14 bases between them. CDR3 length: 15 amino acids. CDR3 nucleotides: TGCGCCAGCAGCCTTAGAATTACAGGGAATGAAAAACTGTTTTTT. Protein product: CASSLRITGNEKLFF.

This clone was observed a single time. J is TRBJ2-7 and V is TRBV7-8; TRBD2 agrees at 7 bases. The CDR3 is 15 residues long. Germline V gene lookup returns CDR1 SGHVS and CDR2 FQNEAQ. Unmatched junction bases numbered 11, after V lost 4 bases and J lost 5 bases. CDR3 coding DNA: TGTGCCAGCAGCTCACGACGAGCGGGATTCGACGAGCAGTACTTC. Amino acid sequence: CASSSRRAGFDEQYF. The full variable domain, completed using reference TRBV7-8 and TRBJ2-7, is GAGVSQSPRYKVAKRGQDVALRCDPISGHVSLFWYQQALGQGPEFLTYFQNEAQLDKSGLPSDRFFAERPEGSVSTLKIQRTQQEDSAVYLCASSSRRAGFDEQYFGPGTRLTVT.

This clone was picked up one time. CDR3 sequence reads: CASSDFRGSNQPQHF. The CDR3 nucleotides are TGTGCCAGCAGTGATTTCCGAGGGAGCAATCAGCCCCAGCATTTT. The chain is built from TRBV6-1 and TRBJ1-5; D uncertain. Trimming took off 3 bases at V and 1 base at J, with 10 bases between the two ends. The CDR3 spans 15 residues. CDR1 and CDR2 from the germline V gene are MNHNS and SASEGT.

V is TRBV7-7 and J is TRBJ1-1; weak D call: TRBD1 (6 bases). Germline CDR1 is SSHAT and CDR2 is FNYEAQ (reference sequence). The V end was cut by 1 base, the J end by 6 bases, with 9 bases between. CDR3 length: 13 residues. The CDR3 loop is CASSLDRESEAFF. DNA for the CDR3: TGTGCCAGCAGCTTAGACAGGGAATCTGAAGCTTTCTTT.

This sequence joins TRBV29-1 and TRBJ1-1; D is perhaps TRBD1 (5 bases). The germline V and J ends were trimmed by 3 bases and 7 bases, with 18 bases remaining between them. The germline V gene encodes CDR1 SQVTM and CDR2 ANQGSEA. The CDR3 length is 14 residues. The CDR3: CSVESVDMTFEAFF. The CDR3 DNA reads as TGCAGCGTTGAGAGCGTGGACATGACATTTGAAGCTTTCTTT.

This clone has only a few counts. The V and J genes are TRBV2 and TRBJ2-1; D unresolved. This CDR3 spans 13 amino acids. CDR1 and CDR2 (germline): SNHLY, FYNNEI. V was shortened by 5 bases and J by 8 bases, with 13 bases between the two germline ends. CDR3 region: CASSLRPEYEQFF. CDR3 coding DNA: TGTGCCAGCAGTCTTCGTCCGGAGTATGAGCAGTTCTTC.

This clone is termed medium-sized (0.01 to 0.1%). The chain recombines TRBV10-1 with TRBJ1-6, with TRBD1 matching over 8 bases. CDR3 size: 13 residues. V gave up 10 bases and J gave up 5 bases; unmatched junction bases: 4. In germline, CDR1 is WNHNN, CDR2 SYGVQD (reference sequence). The CDR3 protein is CATQGANNSPLHF. The CDR3 DNA is TGCGCCACCCAGGGGGCAAATAATTCACCCCTCCACTTT.